This note documents a single T cell receptor beta chain sequence. Profiled with immunoSEQ multiplex PCR; TCRdb holds only in-frame clones, not every one. The repertoire consists of 250,000 to 400,000 clones, with almost 90% occurring once and the leading ten covering under 3%. The data are from a study of blood T cell repertoires in COVID-19. The CDR3 totals 15 residues. Trimming at V came to 0 bases and at J to 1 base, leaving 3 bases not matched to a gene. The germline gives CDR1 SGHRS, CDR2 YFSETQ. Sequencing was done on a sample of peripheral blood. This chain connects TRBV5-1 to TRBJ1-2; 7 bases map to TRBD1. The receptor was derived from a woman in her 30s with COVID-19, enrolled during active disease. CDR3 loop: CASSLDGTVNYGYTF. CDR3 DNA sequence: TGCGCCAGCAGCTTGGATGGGACAGTTAACTATGGCTACACCTTC. The full variable domain, completed using reference TRBV5-1 and TRBJ1-2, is KAGVTQTPRYLIKTRGQQVTLSCSPISGHRSVSWYQQTPGQGLQFLFEYFSETQRNKGNFPGRFSGRQFSNSRSEMNVSTLELGDSALYLCASSLDGTVNYGYTFGSGTRLTVV.